The 14 T cell receptor beta chains presented below share a single source sample, sequenced in a study of control samples from healthy donors and cancer patients. Repertoires were generated with immunoSEQ multiplex PCR, while TCRdb's copy carries only in-frame clones and drops some. This table holds roughly 100,000 clones, 88% found once. The specimen was blood. Receptor source: a young man in good health.

This chain joins TRBV6-5 and TRBJ1-5; 7 positions agree with TRBD1. Germline trimming cut 0 bases from V and 7 bases from J; bases unmatched to any gene: 6. From germline, CDR1 is MNHEY and CDR2 SVGAGI. There are 15 residues in the CDR3. The CDR3 region has the DNA TGTGCCAGCAGTTACTCGACAGGGCTGGAGCAGCCCCAGCATTTT. Translated, it gives CASSYSTGLEQPQHF.

The V call is TRBV29-1, the J call TRBJ1-2; 7 nucleotides match TRBD1. V dropped 6 bases and J dropped 3; count of bases not matched to a gene: 7. Germline V CDR1 and CDR2: SQVTM, ANQGSEA. The CDR3 runs 13 residues. CDR3 in amino acids: CSVASGTDYGYTF. In DNA, the CDR3 is TGCAGCGTCGCCTCCGGGACAGACTATGGCTACACCTTC.

The V and J genes are TRBV28 and TRBJ1-5; D perhaps matches TRBD1 (5 bases). CDR1 is MDHEN, CDR2 SYDVKM, per germline. This CDR3 is 16 amino acids long. The V gene lost 8 bases and the J gene lost 3 bases, with 20 bases spanning the gap. CDR3: CASLGAGDLYNQPQHF. The CDR3 DNA reads TGTGCCAGCCTAGGGGCCGGGGACCTATACAATCAGCCCCAGCATTTT. The full variable domain, in which reference TRBV28 and TRBJ1-5 provide the parts outside the CDR3, is DVKVTQSSRYLVKRTGEKVFLECVQDMDHENMFWYRQDPGLGLRLIYFSYDVKMKEKGDIPEGYSVSREKKERFSLILESASTNQTSMYLCASLGAGDLYNQPQHFGDGTRLSIL.

The V and J genes are TRBV6-5 and TRBJ2-6; D perhaps matches TRBD1 (6 bases). Per germline, CDR1 MNHEY and CDR2 SVGAGI. This CDR3 comprises 15 residues. V lost 11 bases, J lost 0 bases, and 14 bases lay in between. Here the CDR3 reads CAGGGSPSGANVLTF. CDR3 nucleotide sequence: TGTGCCGGGGGCGGCAGCCCCTCTGGGGCCAACGTCCTGACTTTC.

This rearrangement joins TRBV24-1 to TRBJ1-5, with a weak D call TRBD1 (5 bases). Trimming pared 8 bases from V and 5 bases from J, leaving 21 bases between. The germline gives CDR1 KGHDR, CDR2 SFDVKD. The CDR3 is made up of 16 amino acids. The CDR3 nucleotides read TGTGCCACCATGGGCAGGGCAGGGAAACAATATCAGCCCCAGCATTTT. Amino acids: CATMGRAGKQYQPQHF.

The chain's CDR3 is CASSKGKGISSSYNEQFF. The CDR3 DNA reads TGTGCCAGCAGCAAAGGGAAAGGCATTTCGAGCTCCTACAATGAGCAGTTCTTC. The chain combines TRBV21-1 with TRBJ2-1. TRBV21-1 is given as a pseudogene. The CDR3 has 18 amino acids.

The rearrangement joins TRBV27 to TRBJ2-2, with D possibly being TRBD2 (5 bases). Per germline, CDR1 MNHEY and CDR2 SMNVEV (reference sequence). V was clipped by 2 bases and J by 7 bases, with 5 bases between them. CDR3 length: 12 amino acids. CDR3 protein: CASSLRGGELFF. In DNA form, the CDR3 reads TGTGCCAGCAGTTTACGGGGCGGGGAGCTGTTTTTT.

This clone was seen only a few times. V and J are TRBV5-1 and TRBJ2-6; D is unclear. This CDR3 is 16 amino acids long. The germline V and J ends were trimmed by 3 bases and 2 bases, with 12 bases remaining between them. CDR1 SGHRS and CDR2 YFSETQ come from the germline V gene. CDR3 in amino acids: CASSSLPGTGANVLTF. The CDR3 coding sequence is TGCGCCAGCAGCTCTCTTCCAGGAACTGGGGCCAACGTCCTGACTTTC.

The V gene is TRBV7-9, the J gene TRBJ1-1; 9 bases fit TRBD1. This CDR3 has 15 amino acids. From germline, CDR1 is SEHNR and CDR2 FQNEAQ (reference sequence). The V gene end was trimmed by 5 bases and the J gene end by 1 base; junction bases not matched to a gene: 5. CDR3 DNA sequence: TGTGCCAGCAGCCCGCAACAGGGGGCGAACACTGAAGCTTTCTTT. Translation: CASSPQQGANTEAFF. Full variable domain (missing parts from reference TRBV7-9 and TRBJ1-1): DTGVSQNPRHKITKRGQNVTFRCDPISEHNRLYWYRQTLGQGPEFLTYFQNEAQLEKSRLLSDRFSAERPKGSFSTLEIQRTEQGDSAMYLCASSPQQGANTEAFFGQGTRLTVV.

J is TRBJ1-3 and V is TRBV3-1 (or the pseudogene TRBV3-2), with D possibly being TRBD1 (5 bases). Trimming took 4 bases from V and 3 from J, leaving 13 bases between them. Per germline, CDR1 LGHDT and CDR2 YNNKEL (reference sequence). CDR3 length equals 15 residues. CDR3 amino acids: CASSPQLGVGNTIYF. The DNA for the CDR3 is TGTGCCAGCAGCCCCCAGTTGGGGGTTGGAAACACCATATATTTT.

This rearrangement joins TRBV4-2 to TRBJ1-1; D gene uncertain. The CDR3 is 14 amino acids. Germline CDR1 and CDR2: LGHNA and YNFKEQ. Trimming removed 0 bases from V and 0 bases from J, with 5 bases in between. This CDR3 reads CASSQESMNTEAFF. CDR3 DNA sequence: TGTGCCAGCAGCCAAGAGTCCATGAACACTGAAGCTTTCTTT.

V and J are TRBV9 and TRBJ2-1; 7 bases are shared with TRBD2. Looked up from germline, CDR1 is SGDLS and CDR2 is YYNGEE. The junction had 13 bases not matched to a gene; V was cut back by 4 bases and J by 9 bases. The CDR3 runs 15 residues. CDR3 coding DNA: TGTGCCAGCAGCAATGGGGCCTCGGGGGGAATTGAGCAGTTCTTC. Translation: CASSNGASGGIEQFF.

This chain uses TRBV19 with TRBJ1-5; no clear D. From germline, CDR1 is LNHDA and CDR2 SQIVND (reference sequence). This CDR3 is 15 amino acids long. Trimming cost V 5 bases and J 4 bases, with 15 bases left between them. CDR3 coding DNA: TGTGCCAGTAGTGCCGCCGTTGGGGTAAATCAGCCCCAGCATTTT. Translated: CASSAAVGVNQPQHF.

This chain joins TRBV7-2 and TRBJ2-3; 7 positions match TRBD2. CDR1 and CDR2 from the germline V gene are SGHTA and FQGNSA. V dropped 2 bases and J dropped 6; count of bases not matched to a gene: 8. This CDR3 has 15 residues. The CDR3 DNA sequence: TGTGCCAGCAGCTTACTTGCGGGGCGGGGGGATACGCAGTATTTT. Translating gives CASSLLAGRGDTQYF.